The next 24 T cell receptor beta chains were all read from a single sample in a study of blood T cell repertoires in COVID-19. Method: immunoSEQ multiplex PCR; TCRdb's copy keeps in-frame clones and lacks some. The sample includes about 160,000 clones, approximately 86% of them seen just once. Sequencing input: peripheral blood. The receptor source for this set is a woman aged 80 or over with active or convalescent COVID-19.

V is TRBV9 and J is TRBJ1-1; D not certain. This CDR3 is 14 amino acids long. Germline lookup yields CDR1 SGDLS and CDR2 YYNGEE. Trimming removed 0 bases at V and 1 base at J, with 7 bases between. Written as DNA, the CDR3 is TGTGCCAGCAGCGTAGTGGCAGGGAACACTGAAGCTTTCTTT. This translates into CASSVVAGNTEAFF.

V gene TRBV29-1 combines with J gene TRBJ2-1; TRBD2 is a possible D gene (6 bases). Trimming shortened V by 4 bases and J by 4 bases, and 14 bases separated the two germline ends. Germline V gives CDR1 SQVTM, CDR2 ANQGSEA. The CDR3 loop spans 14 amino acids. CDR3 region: CSVGSGGEYNEQFF. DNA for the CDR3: TGCAGCGTTGGTAGCGGAGGAGAATACAATGAGCAGTTCTTC.

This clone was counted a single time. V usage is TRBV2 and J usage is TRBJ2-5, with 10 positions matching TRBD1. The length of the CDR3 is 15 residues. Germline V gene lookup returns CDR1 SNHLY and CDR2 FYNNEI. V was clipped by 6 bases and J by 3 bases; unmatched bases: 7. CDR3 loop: CASRADRGREETQYF. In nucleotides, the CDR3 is TGTGCCAGCAGGGCCGACAGGGGGCGCGAAGAGACCCAGTACTTC.

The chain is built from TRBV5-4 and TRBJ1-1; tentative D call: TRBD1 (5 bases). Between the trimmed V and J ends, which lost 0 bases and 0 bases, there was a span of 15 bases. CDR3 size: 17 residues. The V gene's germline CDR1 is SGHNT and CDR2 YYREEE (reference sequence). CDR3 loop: CASSLAGGATMNTEAFF. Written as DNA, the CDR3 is TGTGCCAGCAGCTTGGCCGGGGGAGCAACTATGAACACTGAAGCTTTCTTT.

Here the CDR3 DNA reads TGTGCCAGCAGCTTAGAGAACAGGATCATTACAGATACGCAGTATTTT. This sequence encodes CASSLENRIITDTQYF. This rearrangement joins TRBV5-8 to TRBJ2-3, with TRBD1 as a possible D gene (5 bases). Germline lookup yields CDR1 SGHTS and CDR2 YDEGEE. The CDR3 totals 16 residues. Trimming left V 2 bases short and J 3 bases short, with 16 bases between. Together with reference TRBV5-8 and TRBJ2-3, the CDR3 gives the full variable domain: EAGVTQSPTHLIKTRGQQATLRCSPISGHTSVYWYQQALGLGLQFLLWYDEGEERNRGNFPPRFSGRQFPNYSSELNVNALELEDSALYLCASSLENRIITDTQYFGPGTRLTVL.

CDR3 in DNA: TGCAGCGTTGAACAGGGACAGCGCTATGGCTACACCTTC. Translated, it gives CSVEQGQRYGYTF. This chain links TRBV29-1 with TRBJ1-2; 7 bases align to TRBD1. CDR1 and CDR2 from the germline V gene are SQVTM and ANQGSEA. Germline trimming cut 2 bases from V and 4 bases from J; bases unmatched to any gene: 4. The CDR3 loop spans 13 amino acids.

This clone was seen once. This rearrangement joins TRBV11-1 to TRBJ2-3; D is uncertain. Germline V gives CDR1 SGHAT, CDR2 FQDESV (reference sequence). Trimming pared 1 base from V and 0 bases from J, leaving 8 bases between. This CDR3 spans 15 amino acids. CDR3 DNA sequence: TGTGCCAGCAGCTTAGTCCAGACTAGCACAGATACGCAGTATTTT. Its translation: CASSLVQTSTDTQYF.

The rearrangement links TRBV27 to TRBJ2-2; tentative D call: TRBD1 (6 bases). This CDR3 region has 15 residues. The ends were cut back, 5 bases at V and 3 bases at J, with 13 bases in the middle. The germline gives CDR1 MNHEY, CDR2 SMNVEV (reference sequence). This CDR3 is CASSHRQEDTGELFF. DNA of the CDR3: TGTGCCAGCAGTCACCGACAGGAGGACACCGGGGAGCTGTTTTTT.

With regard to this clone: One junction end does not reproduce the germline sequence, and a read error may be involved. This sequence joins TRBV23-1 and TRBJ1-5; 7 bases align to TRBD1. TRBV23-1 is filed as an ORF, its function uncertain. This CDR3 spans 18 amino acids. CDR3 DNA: TGCGCCAGCACTCAACTAGCGCAAGGGCAGGGGGTCGATCAGCCCCAGCATTTT. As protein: CASTQLAQGQGVDQPQHF.

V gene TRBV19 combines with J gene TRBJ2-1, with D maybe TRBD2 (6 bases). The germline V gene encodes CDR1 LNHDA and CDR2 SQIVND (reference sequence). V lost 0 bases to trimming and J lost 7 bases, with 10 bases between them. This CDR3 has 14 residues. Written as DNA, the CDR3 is TGTGCCAGTAGTATAGAGAGCGGGTATAATGAGCAGTTCTTC. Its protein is CASSIESGYNEQFF.

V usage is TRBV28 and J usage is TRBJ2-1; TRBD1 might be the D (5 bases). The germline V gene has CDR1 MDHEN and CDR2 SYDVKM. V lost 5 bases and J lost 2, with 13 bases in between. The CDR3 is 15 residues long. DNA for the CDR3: TGTGCCAGCAGTACGCTAGGGGCCCCCTACAATGAGCAGTTCTTC. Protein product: CASSTLGAPYNEQFF.

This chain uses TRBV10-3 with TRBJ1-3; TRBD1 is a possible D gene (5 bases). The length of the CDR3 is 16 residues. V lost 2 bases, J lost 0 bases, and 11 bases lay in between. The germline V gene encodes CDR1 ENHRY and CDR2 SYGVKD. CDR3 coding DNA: TGTGCCATCAGTGAGAGTGGGGGGGGCTCTGGAAACACCATATATTTT. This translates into CAISESGGGSGNTIYF.

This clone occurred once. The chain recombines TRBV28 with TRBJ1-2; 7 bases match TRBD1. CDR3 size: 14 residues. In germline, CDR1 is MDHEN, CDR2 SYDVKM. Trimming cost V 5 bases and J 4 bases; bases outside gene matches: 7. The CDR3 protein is CASSPPGQVYGYTF. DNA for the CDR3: TGTGCCAGCAGTCCTCCCGGACAGGTCTATGGCTACACCTTC.

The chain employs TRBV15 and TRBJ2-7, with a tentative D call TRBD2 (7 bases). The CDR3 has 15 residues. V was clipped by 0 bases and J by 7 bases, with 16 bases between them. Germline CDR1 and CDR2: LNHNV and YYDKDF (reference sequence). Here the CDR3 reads CATSRDLGGAREQYF. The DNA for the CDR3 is TGTGCCACCAGCAGAGATTTAGGGGGGGCAAGGGAGCAGTACTTC.

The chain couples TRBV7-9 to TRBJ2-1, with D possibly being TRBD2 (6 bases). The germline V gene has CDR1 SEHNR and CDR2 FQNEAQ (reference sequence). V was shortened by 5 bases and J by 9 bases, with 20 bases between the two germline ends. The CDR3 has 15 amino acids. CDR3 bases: TGTGCCAGCAGCCTCCGGGACTTCGGGGCCTCTGAGCAGTTCTTC. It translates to CASSLRDFGASEQFF. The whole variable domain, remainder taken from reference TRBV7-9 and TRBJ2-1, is DTGVSQNPRHKITKRGQNVTFRCDPISEHNRLYWYRQTLGQGPEFLTYFQNEAQLEKSRLLSDRFSAERPKGSFSTLEIQRTEQGDSAMYLCASSLRDFGASEQFFGPGTRLTVL.

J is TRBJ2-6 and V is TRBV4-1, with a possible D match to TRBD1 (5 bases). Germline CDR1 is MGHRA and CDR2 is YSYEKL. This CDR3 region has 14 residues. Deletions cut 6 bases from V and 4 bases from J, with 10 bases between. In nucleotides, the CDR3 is TGCGCCAGCAGACCGACAGACGGGGCCAACGTCCTGACTTTC. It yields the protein CASRPTDGANVLTF.

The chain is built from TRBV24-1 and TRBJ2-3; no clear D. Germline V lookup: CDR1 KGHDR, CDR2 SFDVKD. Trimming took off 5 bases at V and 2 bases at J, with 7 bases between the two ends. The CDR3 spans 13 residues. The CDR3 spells CATSGSVTDTQYF. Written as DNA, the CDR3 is TGTGCCACCAGTGGGAGTGTCACAGATACGCAGTATTTT.

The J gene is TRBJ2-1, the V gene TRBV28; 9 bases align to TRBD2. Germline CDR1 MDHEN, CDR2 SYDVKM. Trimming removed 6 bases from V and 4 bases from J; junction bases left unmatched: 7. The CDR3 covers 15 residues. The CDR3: CASRNIAGAYNEQFF. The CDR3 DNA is TGTGCCAGCAGAAACATAGCGGGAGCGTACAATGAGCAGTTCTTC.

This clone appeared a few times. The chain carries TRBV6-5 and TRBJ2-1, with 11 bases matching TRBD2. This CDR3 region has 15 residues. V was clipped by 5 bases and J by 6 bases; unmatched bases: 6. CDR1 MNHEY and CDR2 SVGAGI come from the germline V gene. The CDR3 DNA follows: TGTGCCAGCAGTCCACCTACTAGCGGGAGCAATGAGCAGTTCTTC. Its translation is CASSPPTSGSNEQFF.

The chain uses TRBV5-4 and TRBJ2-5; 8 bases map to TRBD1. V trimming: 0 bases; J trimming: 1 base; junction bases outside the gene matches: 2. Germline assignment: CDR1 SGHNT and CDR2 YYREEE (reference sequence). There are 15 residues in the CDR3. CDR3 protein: CASSLGGTGQETQYF. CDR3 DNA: TGTGCCAGCAGCTTGGGAGGGACAGGCCAAGAGACCCAGTACTTC.

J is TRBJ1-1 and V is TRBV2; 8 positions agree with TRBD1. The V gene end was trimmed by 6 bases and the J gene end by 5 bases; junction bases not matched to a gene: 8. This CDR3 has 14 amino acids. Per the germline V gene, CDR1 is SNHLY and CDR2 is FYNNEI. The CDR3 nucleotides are TGTGCCAGCAGCGGACAGGGAGTGAGGACTGAAGCTTTCTTT. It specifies CASSGQGVRTEAFF.

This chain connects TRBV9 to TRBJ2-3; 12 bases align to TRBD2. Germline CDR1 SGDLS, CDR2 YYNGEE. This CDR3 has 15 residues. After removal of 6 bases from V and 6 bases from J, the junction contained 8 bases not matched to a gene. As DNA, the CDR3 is TGTGCCAGCACCCCTCACGGGACTAGCGGGGATACGCAGTATTTT. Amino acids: CASTPHGTSGDTQYF.

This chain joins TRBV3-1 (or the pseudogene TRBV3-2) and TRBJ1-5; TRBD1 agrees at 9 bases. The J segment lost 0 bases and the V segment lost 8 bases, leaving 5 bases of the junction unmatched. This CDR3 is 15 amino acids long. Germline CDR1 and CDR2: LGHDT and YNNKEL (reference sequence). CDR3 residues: CASSDRGHSNQPQHF. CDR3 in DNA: TGTGCCAGCTCGGACAGGGGACATAGCAATCAGCCCCAGCATTTT.

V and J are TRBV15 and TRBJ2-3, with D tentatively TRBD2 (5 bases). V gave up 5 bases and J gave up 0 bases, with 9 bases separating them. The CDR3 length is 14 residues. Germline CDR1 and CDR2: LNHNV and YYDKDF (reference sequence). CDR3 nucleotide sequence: TGTGCCACCAGCGGAGGTTCTAGCACAGATACGCAGTATTTT. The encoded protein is CATSGGSSTDTQYF.